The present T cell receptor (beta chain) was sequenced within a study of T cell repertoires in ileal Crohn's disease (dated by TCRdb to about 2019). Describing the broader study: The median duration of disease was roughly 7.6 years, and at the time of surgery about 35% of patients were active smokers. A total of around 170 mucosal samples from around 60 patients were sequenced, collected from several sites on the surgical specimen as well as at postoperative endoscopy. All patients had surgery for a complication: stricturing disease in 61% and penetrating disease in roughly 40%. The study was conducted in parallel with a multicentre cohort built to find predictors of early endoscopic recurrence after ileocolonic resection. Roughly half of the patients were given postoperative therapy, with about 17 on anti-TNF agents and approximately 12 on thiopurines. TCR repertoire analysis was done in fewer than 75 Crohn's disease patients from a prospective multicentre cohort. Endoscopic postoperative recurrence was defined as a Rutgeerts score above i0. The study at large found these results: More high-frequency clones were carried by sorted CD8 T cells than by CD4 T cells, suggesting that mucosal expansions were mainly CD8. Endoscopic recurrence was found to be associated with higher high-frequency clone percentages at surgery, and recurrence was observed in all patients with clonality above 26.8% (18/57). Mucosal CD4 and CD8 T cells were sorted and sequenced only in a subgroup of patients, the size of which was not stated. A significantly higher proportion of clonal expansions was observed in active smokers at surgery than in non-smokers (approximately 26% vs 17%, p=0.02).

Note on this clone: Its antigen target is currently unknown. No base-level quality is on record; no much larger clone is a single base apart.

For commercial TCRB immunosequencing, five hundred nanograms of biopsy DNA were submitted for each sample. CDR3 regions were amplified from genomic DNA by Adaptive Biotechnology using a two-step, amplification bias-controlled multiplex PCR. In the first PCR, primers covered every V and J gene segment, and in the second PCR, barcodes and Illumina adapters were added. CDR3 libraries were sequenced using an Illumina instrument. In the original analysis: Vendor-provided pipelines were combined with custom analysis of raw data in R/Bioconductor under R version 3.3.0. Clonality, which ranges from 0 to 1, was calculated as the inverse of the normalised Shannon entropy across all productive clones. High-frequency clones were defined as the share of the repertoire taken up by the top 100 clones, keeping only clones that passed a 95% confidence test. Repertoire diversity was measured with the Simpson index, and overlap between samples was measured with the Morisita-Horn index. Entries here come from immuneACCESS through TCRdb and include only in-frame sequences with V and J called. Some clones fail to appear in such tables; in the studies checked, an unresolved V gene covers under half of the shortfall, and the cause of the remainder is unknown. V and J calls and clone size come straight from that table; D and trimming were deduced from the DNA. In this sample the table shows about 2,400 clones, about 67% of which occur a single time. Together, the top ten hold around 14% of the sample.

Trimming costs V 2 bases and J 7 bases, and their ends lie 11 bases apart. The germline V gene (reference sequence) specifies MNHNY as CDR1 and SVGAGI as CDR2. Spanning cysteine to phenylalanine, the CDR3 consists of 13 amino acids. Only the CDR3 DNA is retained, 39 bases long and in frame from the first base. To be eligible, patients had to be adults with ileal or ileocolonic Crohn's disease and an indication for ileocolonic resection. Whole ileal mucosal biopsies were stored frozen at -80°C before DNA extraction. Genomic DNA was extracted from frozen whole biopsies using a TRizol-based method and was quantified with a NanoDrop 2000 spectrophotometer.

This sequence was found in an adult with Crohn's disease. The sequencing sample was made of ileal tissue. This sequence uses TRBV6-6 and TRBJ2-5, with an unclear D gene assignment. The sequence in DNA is TGTGCCAGCAGTTACCTCCTAGGCGGGACCCAGTACTTC. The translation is CASSYLLGGTQYF.